This T cell receptor beta chain was sequenced in a study of T cell responses to AZD1222 COVID-19 vaccine. Study results and limitations: There were mostly white British donors and more females than males, and clonal diversity was possibly underestimated.

Assay: immunoSEQ multiplex PCR; the TCRdb copy retains only in-frame clones and omits some. The sample holds about 200,000 clones, approximately 91% seen once. As to this clone: The antigen is unknown.

CDR3 size: 13 residues. The V end was cut by 10 bases, the J end by 0 bases, with 12 bases between. This chain links TRBV12-3 or TRBV12-4 with TRBJ1-2; D is perhaps TRBD1 (5 bases). The source was peripheral blood, collected 28 days after the second AZD1222 dose. The TCR originated in an adult who received the AZD1222 COVID-19 vaccine. The CDR3 region has the DNA TGTGCCATCGGTAGGGGATCTAACTATGGCTACACCTTC. This translates into CAIGRGSNYGYTF.